This TCR beta chain is from a study of T-cell memory formation after mild COVID-19. Background on the study: Clusters of TCRs were largely donor specific. Study observations and caveats: Second-wave clones that peaked on day 37 lacked confirmed SARS-CoV-2 specificity. A subset of responding clones appeared in pre-infection memory, suggesting cross-reactive memory joined.

This clonotype was counted between two and nine times. The antigen is undetermined. 5'RACE primed at constant segments yielded TCR alpha and TCR beta cDNA libraries bearing sample barcodes and UMIs. TCRdb reprocessed the 5' RACE reads with MiXCR, giving one entry per CDR3 protein. Here the sample spans 430,000 or so distinct CDR3 sequences, around 27% being singletons. This CDR3 is 14 amino acids long. Trimming cost V 4 bases and J 6 bases; bases outside gene matches: 5. CDR1 is MNHEY and CDR2 is SMNVEV in the germline V gene (reference sequence). The sample consisted of PBMCs or a T cell subset sorted from them (not recorded which). This receptor was taken from an adult woman who had mild COVID-19 (a few samples of this study predate the infection). Cell type and time point are not known. This chain connects TRBV27 to TRBJ2-2; 7 positions agree with TRBD2. CDR3 protein: CASSSTSLAGELFF. The CDR3 bases are TGTGCCAGCAGTTCGACTAGCCTCGCCGGGGAGCTGTTTTTT.